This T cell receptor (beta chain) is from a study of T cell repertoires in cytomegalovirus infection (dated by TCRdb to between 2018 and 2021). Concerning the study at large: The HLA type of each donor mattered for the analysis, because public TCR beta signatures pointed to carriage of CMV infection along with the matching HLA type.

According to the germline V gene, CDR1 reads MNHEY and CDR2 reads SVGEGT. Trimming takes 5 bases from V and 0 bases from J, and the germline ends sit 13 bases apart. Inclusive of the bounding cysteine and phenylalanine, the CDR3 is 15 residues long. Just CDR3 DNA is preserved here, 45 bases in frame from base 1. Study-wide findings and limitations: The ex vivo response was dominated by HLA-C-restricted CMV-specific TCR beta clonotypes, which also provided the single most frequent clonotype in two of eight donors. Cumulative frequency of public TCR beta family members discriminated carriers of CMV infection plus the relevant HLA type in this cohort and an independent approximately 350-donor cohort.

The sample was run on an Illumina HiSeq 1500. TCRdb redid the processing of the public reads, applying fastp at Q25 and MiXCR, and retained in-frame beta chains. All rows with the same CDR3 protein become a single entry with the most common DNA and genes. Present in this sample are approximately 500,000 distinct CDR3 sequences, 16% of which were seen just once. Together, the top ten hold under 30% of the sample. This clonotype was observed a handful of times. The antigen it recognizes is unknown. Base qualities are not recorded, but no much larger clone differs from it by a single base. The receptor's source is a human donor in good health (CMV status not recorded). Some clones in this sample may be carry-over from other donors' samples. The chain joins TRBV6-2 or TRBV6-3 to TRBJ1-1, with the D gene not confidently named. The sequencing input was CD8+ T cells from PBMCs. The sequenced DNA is TGTGCCAGCAGTCCCCGCCGGGTGTTGAACACTGAAGCTTTCTTT. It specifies CASSPRRVLNTEAFF.